The 9 T cell receptor beta chains below were found in one sample sequenced in a study of spatial heterogeneity in lung cancer. Notes on the study in general: Tracking of tumor mutation counts was seen in expanded intratumoral alpha and beta TCR counts.

This sample's time point: sample taken at primary tumor resection. No antigens are known for them. MiXCR, applied by TCRdb to the 5' RACE reads, yields one record per CDR3 protein. The sample consists of 9,000 or so distinct CDR3 sequences, 4.5% of them appearing once. This specimen was lung tumor tissue, taken at surgery. The origin of the receptors is a female donor with early-stage non-small cell lung cancer.

In this sample, this clonotype turned up many times. V is TRBV6-1 and J is TRBJ2-7; 10 bases line up with TRBD2. CDR1 is MNHNS and CDR2 is SASEGT in the germline V gene. With 3 bases clipped from V and 4 bases from J, the junction kept 6 bases outside the gene matches. This CDR3 has 15 amino acids. CDR3 region: CASSDRLAGQYEQYF. CDR3 sequence (DNA): TGTGCCAGCAGTGACCGACTAGCGGGTCAGTACGAGCAGTACTTC.

This clonotype was observed at least ten times. The DNA for the CDR3 is TGTGCCAGCAGCCGGGAGGGAAACACCGGGGAGCTGTTTTTT. It translates to CASSREGNTGELFF. This chain uses TRBV6-5 with TRBJ2-2; 8 bases align to TRBD2. Germline-derived CDR1 and CDR2 are MNHEY and SVGAGI. The ends lost 6 bases at V and 2 bases at J; junction bases unmatched: 2. The CDR3 consists of 14 residues.

Ten or more counts support this clonotype. The rearrangement uses TRBV10-1 and TRBJ2-2; TRBD1 matches at 7 bases. Trimming cost V 2 bases and J 6 bases; bases outside gene matches: 3. CDR1 and CDR2 (germline): WNHNN, SYGVQD (reference sequence). The CDR3 extends over 14 amino acids. CDR3 sequence reads: CASSERGRAGELFF. The CDR3 DNA follows: TGCGCCAGCAGTGAGAGGGGGCGCGCCGGGGAGCTGTTTTTT.

As for this clonotype: A clone one base away is much larger, so this may be a read error. The rearrangement joins TRBV7-2 to TRBJ2-6, with a tentative D call TRBD1 (6 bases). This CDR3 contains 15 residues. The V gene's germline CDR1 is SGHTA and CDR2 FQGNSA. CDR3 sequence: CASSPDSSGANVLNF. CDR3 DNA sequence: TGTGCCAGCAGCCCGGACAGCTCTGGGGCCAACGTCCTGAATTTC.

By its share, this clonotype is medium-sized. V gene TRBV5-4 combines with J gene TRBJ1-1; D ambiguous. This CDR3 has 15 amino acids. Germline lookup yields CDR1 SGHNT and CDR2 YYREEE (reference sequence). V was cut by 2 bases and J by 6 bases, with 17 bases left in between. CDR3 amino acids: CASSFQTSGSAEAFF. CDR3 nucleotides: TGTGCCAGCAGCTTCCAGACGTCGGGGAGTGCTGAAGCTTTCTTT.

This sequence joins TRBV7-3 and TRBJ2-1; a weak D match, TRBD1 (6 bases). Germline V gene sequence: CDR1 SGHTA, CDR2 FQGTGA. The CDR3 runs 15 residues. V was clipped by 3 bases and J by 7 bases, with 16 bases between them. The CDR3 region has the DNA TGTGCCAGCAGCTTTTCCGACAGGACCAGGAATGAGCAGTTCTTC. Translated, it gives CASSFSDRTRNEQFF.

This clonotype was seen repeatedly, ten times or more. The chain couples TRBV2 to TRBJ2-7, with TRBD2 as a possible D gene (6 bases). The CDR3 totals 16 residues. V was cut by 1 base and J by 4 bases, with 17 bases left in between. Germline lookup yields CDR1 SNHLY and CDR2 FYNNEI. The CDR3 DNA reads as TGTGCCAGCAGTGAAGAATATGGAGGGAGTGGGTACGAGCAGTACTTC. Translation gives CASSEEYGGSGYEQYF.

This clonotype was seen at least ten times. The rearrangement uses TRBV18 and TRBJ2-1, with no clear D. The germline CDR1 and CDR2 sequences are KGHSH and LQKENI. CDR3 size: 15 residues. Trimming left V 5 bases short and J 0 bases short, with 11 bases between. The CDR3 protein is CASSVVISSYNEQFF. Here the CDR3 DNA reads TGTGCCAGCTCAGTAGTGATTAGCTCCTACAATGAGCAGTTCTTC.

This clonotype was seen repeatedly, ten times or more. The chain couples TRBV24-1 to TRBJ2-1; 7 bases match TRBD1. The CDR3 is 14 residues long. The germline CDR1 and CDR2 sequences are KGHDR and SFDVKD. Losses at the gene ends were 3 bases for V and 8 bases for J; bases not matched to a gene: 6. CDR3 amino acids: CATSDPGTVDEQFF. DNA for the CDR3: TGTGCCACCAGTGATCCCGGGACAGTGGATGAGCAGTTCTTC.